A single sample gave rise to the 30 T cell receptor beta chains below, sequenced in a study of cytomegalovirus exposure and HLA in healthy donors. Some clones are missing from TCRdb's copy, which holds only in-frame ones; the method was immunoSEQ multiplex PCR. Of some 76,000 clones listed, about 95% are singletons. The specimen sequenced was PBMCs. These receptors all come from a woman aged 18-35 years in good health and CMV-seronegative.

The CDR3 DNA reads TGTGCCACCAGCCGGGACAGGGGGCACGAGCAGTACTTC. Protein product: CATSRDRGHEQYF. The rearrangement joins TRBV6-5 to TRBJ2-7; 12 bases are a match to TRBD1. The CDR3 consists of 13 residues. V shed 10 bases, J shed 5 bases, and the junction held 6 bases outside the gene matches. From germline, CDR1 is MNHEY and CDR2 SVGAGI.

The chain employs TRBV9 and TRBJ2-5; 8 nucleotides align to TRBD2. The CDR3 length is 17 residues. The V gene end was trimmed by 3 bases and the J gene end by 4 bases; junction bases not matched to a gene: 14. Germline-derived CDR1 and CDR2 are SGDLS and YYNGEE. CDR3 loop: CASSGPATGGAGETQYF. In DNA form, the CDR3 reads TGTGCCAGCAGCGGGCCCGCTACGGGGGGGGCCGGAGAGACCCAGTACTTC.

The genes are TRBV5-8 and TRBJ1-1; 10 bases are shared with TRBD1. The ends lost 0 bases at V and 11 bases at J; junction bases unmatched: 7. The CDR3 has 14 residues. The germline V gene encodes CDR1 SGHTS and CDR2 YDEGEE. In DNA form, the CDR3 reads TGTGCCAGCAGCTTGGGACAGGGGGCGCGAGGGGCTTTCTTT. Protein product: CASSLGQGARGAFF.

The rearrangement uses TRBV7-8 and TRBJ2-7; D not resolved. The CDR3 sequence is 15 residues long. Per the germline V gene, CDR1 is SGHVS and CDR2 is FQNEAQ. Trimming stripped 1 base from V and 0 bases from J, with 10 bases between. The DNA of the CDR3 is TGTGCCAGCAGCTTAGTCAGTGGCAGCTCCTACGAGCAGTACTTC. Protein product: CASSLVSGSSYEQYF.

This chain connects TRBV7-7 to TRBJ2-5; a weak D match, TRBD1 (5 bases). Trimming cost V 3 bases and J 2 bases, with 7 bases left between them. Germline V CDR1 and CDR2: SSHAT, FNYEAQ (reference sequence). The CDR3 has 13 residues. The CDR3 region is CASSFGQQETQYF. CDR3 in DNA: TGTGCCAGCAGCTTTGGACAACAAGAGACCCAGTACTTC.

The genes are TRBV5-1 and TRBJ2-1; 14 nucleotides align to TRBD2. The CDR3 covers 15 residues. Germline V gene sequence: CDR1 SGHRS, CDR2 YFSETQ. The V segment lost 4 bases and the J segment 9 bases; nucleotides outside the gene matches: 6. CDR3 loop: CASSLTSGGASEQFF. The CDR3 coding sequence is TGCGCCAGCAGCCTGACTAGCGGGGGGGCCAGTGAGCAGTTCTTC.

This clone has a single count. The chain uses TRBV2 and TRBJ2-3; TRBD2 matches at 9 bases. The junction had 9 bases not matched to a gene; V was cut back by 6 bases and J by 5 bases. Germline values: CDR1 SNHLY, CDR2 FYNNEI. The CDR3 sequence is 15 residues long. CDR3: CASSVGLAAVDTQYF. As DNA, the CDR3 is TGTGCCAGCAGCGTGGGACTAGCCGCCGTAGATACGCAGTATTTT.

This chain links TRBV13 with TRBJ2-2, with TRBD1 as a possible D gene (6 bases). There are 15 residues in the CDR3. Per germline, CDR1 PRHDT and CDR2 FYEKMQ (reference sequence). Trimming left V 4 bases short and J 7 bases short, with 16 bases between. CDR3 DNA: TGTGCCAGCAGCTCGAGCCCGGGACACTACGGGGAGCTGTTTTTT. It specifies CASSSSPGHYGELFF.

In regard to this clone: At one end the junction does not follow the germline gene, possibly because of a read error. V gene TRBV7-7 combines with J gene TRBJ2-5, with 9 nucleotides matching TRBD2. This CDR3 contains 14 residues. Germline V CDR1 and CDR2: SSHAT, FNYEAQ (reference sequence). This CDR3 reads CASSSGTSWETQYF. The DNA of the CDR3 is TGTGCTAGCAGCTCCGGGACTAGCTGGGAGACCCAGTACTTC.

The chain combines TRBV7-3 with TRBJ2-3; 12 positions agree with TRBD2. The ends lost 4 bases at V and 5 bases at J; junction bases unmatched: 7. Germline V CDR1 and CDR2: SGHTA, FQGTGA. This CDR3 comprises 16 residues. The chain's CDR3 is CASSSQPGLAGDTQYF. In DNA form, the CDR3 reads TGTGCCAGCAGCTCTCAACCGGGACTAGCGGGAGATACGCAGTATTTT.

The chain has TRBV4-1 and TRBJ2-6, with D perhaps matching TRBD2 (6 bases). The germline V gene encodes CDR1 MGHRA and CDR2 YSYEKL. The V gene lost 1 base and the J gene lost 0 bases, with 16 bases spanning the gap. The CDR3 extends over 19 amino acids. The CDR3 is CASSQGSGLLRSGANVLTF. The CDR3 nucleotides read TGCGCCAGCAGCCAAGGCTCGGGACTGCTCCGCTCTGGGGCCAACGTCCTGACTTTC.

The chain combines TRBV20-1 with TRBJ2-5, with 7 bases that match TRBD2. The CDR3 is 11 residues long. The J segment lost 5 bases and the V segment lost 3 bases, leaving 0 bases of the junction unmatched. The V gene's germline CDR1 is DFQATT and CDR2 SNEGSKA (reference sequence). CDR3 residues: CSASSGETQYF. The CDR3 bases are TGCAGTGCTAGTAGCGGGGAGACCCAGTACTTC.

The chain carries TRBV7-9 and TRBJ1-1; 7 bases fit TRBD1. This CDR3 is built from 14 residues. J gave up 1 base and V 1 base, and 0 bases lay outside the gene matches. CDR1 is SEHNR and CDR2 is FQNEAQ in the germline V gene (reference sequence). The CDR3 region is CASSLGTGNTEAFF. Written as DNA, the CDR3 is TGTGCCAGCAGCTTAGGGACAGGGAACACTGAAGCTTTCTTT.

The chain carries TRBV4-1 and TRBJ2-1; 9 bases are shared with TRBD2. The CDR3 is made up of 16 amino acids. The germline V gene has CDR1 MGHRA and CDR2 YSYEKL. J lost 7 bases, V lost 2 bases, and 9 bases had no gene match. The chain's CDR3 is CASSQPPAGGLNEQFF. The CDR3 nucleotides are TGCGCCAGCAGCCAACCCCCGGCGGGAGGGCTTAATGAGCAGTTCTTC.

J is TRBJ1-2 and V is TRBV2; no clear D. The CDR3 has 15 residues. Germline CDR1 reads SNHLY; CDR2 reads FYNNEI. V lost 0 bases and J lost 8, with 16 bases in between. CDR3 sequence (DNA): TGTGCCAGCAGTGAAGCGCGGGGAGAAGCGGCGGGCTACACCTTC. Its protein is CASSEARGEAAGYTF.

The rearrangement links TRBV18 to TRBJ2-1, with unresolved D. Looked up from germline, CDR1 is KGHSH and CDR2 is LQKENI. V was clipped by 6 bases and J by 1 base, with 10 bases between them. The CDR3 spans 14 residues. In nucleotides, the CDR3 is TGTGCCAGCTCTACCACGCGGTCCTACAATGAGCAGTTCTTC. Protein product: CASSTTRSYNEQFF.

The CDR3 nucleotides are TGTGCCAGCAGCTCAGGACAGGGGGTTACAGATACGCAGTATTTT. It encodes CASSSGQGVTDTQYF. This chain connects TRBV11-2 to TRBJ2-3; 10 bases match TRBD1. Per germline, CDR1 SGHAT and CDR2 FQNNGV. V dropped 4 bases and J dropped 3; count of bases not matched to a gene: 4. This CDR3 is built from 15 residues.

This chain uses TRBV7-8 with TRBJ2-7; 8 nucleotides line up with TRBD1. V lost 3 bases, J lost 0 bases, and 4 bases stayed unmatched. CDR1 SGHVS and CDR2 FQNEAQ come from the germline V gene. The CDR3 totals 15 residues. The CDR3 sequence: CASSLGDRSSYEQYF. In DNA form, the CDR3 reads TGTGCCAGCAGCTTGGGGGACAGGAGCTCCTACGAGCAGTACTTC. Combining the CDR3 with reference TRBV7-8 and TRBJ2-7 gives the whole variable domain GAGVSQSPRYKVAKRGQDVALRCDPISGHVSLFWYQQALGQGPEFLTYFQNEAQLDKSGLPSDRFFAERPEGSVSTLKIQRTQQEDSAVYLCASSLGDRSSYEQYFGPGTRLTVT.

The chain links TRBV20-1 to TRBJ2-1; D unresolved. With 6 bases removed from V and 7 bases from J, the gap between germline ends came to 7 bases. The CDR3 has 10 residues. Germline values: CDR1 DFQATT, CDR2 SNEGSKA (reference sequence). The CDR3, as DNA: TGCAGTGCCACAGATAATGAGCAGTTCTTC. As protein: CSATDNEQFF.

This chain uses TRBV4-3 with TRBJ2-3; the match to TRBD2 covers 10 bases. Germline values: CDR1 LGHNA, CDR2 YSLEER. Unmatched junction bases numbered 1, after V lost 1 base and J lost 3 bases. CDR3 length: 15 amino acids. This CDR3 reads CASSQGGLATDTQYF. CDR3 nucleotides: TGCGCCAGCAGCCAAGGGGGACTAGCGACAGATACGCAGTATTTT.

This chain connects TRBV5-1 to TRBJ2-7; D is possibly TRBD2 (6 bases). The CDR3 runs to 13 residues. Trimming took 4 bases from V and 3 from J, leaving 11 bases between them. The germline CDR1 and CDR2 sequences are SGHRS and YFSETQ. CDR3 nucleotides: TGCGCCAGCAGCCGGACGGGGGTCTACGAGCAGTACTTC. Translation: CASSRTGVYEQYF. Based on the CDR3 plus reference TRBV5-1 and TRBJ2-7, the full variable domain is KAGVTQTPRYLIKTRGQQVTLSCSPISGHRSVSWYQQTPGQGLQFLFEYFSETQRNKGNFPGRFSGRQFSNSRSEMNVSTLELGDSALYLCASSRTGVYEQYFGPGTRLTVT.

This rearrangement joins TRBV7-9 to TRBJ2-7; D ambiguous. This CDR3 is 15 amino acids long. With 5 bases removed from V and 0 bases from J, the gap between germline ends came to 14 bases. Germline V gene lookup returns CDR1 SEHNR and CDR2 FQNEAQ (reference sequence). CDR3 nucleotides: TGTGCCAGCAGCCTTGCCGAGGAGTTCTCCTACGAGCAGTACTTC. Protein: CASSLAEEFSYEQYF.

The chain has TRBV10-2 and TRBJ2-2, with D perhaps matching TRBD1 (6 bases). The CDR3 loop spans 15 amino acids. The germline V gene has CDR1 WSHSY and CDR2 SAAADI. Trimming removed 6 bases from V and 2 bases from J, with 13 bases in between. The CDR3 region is CASRGAGVNTGELFF. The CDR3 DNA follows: TGCGCCAGCAGGGGGGCTGGGGTAAACACCGGGGAGCTGTTTTTT.

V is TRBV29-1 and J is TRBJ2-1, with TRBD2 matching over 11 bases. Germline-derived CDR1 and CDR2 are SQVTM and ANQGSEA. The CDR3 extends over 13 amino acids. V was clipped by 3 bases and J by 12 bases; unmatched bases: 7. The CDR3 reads CSVDSGGAGGQFF. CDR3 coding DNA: TGCAGCGTTGATAGCGGGGGGGCCGGAGGGCAGTTCTTC.

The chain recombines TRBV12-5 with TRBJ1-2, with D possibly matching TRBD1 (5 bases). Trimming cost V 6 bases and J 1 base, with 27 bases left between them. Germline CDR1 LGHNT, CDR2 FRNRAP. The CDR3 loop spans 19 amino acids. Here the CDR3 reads CASGPTTGTVTEINYGYTF. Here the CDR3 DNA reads TGTGCTAGTGGCCCAACAACCGGGACTGTGACCGAGATTAACTATGGCTACACCTTC.

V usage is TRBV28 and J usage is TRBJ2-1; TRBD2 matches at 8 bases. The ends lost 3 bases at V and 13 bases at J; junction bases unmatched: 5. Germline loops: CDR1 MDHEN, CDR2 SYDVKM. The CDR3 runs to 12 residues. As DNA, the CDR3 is TGTGCCAGCAGTTTCGGAGCGGGAGTTCAGTTCTTC. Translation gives CASSFGAGVQFF.

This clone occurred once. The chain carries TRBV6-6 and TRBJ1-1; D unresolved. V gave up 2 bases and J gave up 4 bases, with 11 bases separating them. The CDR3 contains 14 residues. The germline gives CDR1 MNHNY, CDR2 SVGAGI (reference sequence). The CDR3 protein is CASSYAALSTEAFF. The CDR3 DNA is TGTGCCAGCAGTTACGCAGCGCTGAGCACTGAAGCTTTCTTT.

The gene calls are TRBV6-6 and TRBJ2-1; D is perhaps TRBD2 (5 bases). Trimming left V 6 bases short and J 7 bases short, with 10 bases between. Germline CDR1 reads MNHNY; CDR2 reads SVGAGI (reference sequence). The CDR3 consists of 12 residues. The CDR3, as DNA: TGTGCCAGCAGAGGGAGCCCTAATGAGCAGTTCTTC. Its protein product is CASRGSPNEQFF.

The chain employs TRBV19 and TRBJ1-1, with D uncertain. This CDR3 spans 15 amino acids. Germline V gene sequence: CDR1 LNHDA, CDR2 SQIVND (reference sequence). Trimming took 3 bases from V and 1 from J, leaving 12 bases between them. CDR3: CASSMVVPGNTEAFF. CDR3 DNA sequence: TGTGCCAGTAGTATGGTTGTGCCGGGGAACACTGAAGCTTTCTTT.

The CDR3 sequence: CASSPTGSYEQYF. CDR3 DNA sequence: TGTGCCAGCAGTCCTACAGGGTCCTACGAGCAGTACTTC. The chain uses TRBV11-2 and TRBJ2-7, with a weak D call TRBD1 (6 bases). Trimming shortened V by 6 bases and J by 1 base, and 10 bases separated the two germline ends. The germline CDR1 and CDR2 sequences are SGHAT and FQNNGV. This CDR3 is 13 amino acids long.